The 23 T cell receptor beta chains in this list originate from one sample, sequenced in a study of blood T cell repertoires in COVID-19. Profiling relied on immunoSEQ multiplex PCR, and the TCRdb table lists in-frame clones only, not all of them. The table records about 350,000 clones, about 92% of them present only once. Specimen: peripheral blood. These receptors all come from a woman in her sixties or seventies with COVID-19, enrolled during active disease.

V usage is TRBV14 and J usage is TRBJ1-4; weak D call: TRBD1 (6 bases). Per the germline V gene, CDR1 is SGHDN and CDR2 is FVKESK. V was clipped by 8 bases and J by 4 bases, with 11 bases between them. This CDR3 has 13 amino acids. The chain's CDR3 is CASRRDNNEKLFF. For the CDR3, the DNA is TGTGCCAGCCGCCGGGACAATAATGAAAAACTGTTTTTT.

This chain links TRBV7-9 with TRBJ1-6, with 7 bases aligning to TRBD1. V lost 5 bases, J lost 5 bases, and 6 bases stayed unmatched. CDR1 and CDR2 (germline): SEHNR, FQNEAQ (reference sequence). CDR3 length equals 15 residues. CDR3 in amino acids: CASSPLGQNNSPLHF. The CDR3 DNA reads TGTGCCAGCAGCCCGTTGGGACAGAATAATTCACCCCTCCACTTT.

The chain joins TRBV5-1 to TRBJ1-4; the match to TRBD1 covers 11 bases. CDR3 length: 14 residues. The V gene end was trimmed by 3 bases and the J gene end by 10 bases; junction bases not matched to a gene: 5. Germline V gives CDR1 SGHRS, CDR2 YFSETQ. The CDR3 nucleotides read TGCGCCAGCAGCTCCGGGACAGGGGGTGGAAAACTGTTTTTT. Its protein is CASSSGTGGGKLFF. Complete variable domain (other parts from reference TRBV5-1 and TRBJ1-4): KAGVTQTPRYLIKTRGQQVTLSCSPISGHRSVSWYQQTPGQGLQFLFEYFSETQRNKGNFPGRFSGRQFSNSRSEMNVSTLELGDSALYLCASSSGTGGGKLFFGSGTQLSVL.

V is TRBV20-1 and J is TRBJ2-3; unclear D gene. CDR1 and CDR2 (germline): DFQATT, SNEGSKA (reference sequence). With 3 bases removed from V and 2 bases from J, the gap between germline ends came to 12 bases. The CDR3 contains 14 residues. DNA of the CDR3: TGCAGTGCTAGTTTGGTCAGAATCACAGATACGCAGTATTTT. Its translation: CSASLVRITDTQYF.

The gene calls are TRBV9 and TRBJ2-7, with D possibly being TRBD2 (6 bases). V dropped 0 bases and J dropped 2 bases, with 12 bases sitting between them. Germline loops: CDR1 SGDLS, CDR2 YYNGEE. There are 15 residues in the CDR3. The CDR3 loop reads CASSVGGTETYEQYF. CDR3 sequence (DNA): TGTGCCAGCAGCGTAGGTGGGACTGAGACCTACGAGCAGTACTTC.

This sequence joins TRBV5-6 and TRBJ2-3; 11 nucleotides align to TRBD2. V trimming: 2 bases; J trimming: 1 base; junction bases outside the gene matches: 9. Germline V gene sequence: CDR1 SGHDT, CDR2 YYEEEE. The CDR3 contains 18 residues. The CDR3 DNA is TGTGCCAGCAGCTTTATACTAGCGGGGGCTGGGGGCACAGATACGCAGTATTTT. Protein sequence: CASSFILAGAGGTDTQYF.

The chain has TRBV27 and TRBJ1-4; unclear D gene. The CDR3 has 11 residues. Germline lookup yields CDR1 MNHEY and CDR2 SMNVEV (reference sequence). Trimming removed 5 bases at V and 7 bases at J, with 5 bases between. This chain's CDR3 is CASSPGEKLFF. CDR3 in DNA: TGTGCCAGCAGTCCGGGTGAAAAACTGTTTTTT.

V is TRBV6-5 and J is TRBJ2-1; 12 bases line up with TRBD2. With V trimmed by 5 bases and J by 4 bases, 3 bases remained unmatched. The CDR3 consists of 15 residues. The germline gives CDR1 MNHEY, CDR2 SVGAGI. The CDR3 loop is CASSPTSGGYNEQFF. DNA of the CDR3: TGTGCCAGCAGTCCGACTAGCGGGGGATACAATGAGCAGTTCTTC.

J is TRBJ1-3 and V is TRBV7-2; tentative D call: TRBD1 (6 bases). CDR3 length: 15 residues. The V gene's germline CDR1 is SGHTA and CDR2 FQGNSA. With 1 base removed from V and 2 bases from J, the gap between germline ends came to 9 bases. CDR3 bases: TGTGCCAGCAGCTTAGTGGGGGCGCCTGGAAACACCATATATTTT. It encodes CASSLVGAPGNTIYF.

The CDR3 spells CASSPHRDYGYTF. The CDR3, as DNA: TGTGCCAGTAGCCCCCACAGGGACTATGGCTACACCTTC. The chain uses TRBV19 and TRBJ1-2, with a tentative D call TRBD1 (6 bases). The CDR3 extends over 13 amino acids. Germline CDR1 LNHDA, CDR2 SQIVND (reference sequence). Trimming removed 6 bases from V and 3 bases from J, with 11 bases in between.

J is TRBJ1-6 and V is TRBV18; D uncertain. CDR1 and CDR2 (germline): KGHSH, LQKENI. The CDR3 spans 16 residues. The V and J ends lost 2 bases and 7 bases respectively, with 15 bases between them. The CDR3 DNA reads TGTGCCAGCTCACCAAACATAGGAGGGCCGAATTCACCCCTCCACTTT. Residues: CASSPNIGGPNSPLHF.

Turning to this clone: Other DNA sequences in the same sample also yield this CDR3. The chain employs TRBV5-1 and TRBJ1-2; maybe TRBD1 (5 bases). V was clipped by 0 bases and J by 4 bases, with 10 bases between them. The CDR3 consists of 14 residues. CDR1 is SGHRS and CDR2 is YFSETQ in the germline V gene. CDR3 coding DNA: TGCGCCAGCAGCTTGGCGACAGACAGCTATGGCTACACCTTC. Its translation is CASSLATDSYGYTF.

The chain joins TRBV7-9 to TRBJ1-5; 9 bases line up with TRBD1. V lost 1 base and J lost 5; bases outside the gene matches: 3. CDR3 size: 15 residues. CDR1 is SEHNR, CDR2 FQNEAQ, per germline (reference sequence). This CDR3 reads CASSLGGQGYQPQHF. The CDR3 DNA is TGTGCCAGCAGCTTAGGGGGACAGGGCTATCAGCCCCAGCATTTT.

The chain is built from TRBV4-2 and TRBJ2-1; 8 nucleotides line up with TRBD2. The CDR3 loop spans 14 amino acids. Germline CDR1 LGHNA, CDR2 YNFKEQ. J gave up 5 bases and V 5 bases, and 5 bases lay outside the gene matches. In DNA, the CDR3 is TGTGCCAGCAGCTCAGGGACTAGGAACAATGAGCAGTTCTTC. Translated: CASSSGTRNNEQFF.

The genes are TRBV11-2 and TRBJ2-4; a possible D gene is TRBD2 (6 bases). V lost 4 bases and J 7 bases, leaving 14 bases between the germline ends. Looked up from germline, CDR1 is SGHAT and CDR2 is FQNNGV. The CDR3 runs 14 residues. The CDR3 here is CASSWLRDSNIQYF. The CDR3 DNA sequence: TGTGCCAGCAGCTGGCTCCGGGACTCCAACATTCAGTACTTC.

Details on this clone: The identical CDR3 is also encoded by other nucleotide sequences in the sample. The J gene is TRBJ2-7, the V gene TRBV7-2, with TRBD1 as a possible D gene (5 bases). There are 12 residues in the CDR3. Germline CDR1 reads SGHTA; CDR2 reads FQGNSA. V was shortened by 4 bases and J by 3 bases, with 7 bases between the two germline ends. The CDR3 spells CASSSQGYEQYF. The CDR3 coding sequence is TGTGCCAGCAGCTCTCAGGGCTACGAGCAGTACTTC.

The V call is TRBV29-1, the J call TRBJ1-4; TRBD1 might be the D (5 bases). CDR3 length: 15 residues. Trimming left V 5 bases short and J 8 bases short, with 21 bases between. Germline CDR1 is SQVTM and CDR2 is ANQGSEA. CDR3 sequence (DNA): TGCAGCGTTCGAGACACGGGGGATGGTGGGGAAAAACTGTTTTTT. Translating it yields CSVRDTGDGGEKLFF.

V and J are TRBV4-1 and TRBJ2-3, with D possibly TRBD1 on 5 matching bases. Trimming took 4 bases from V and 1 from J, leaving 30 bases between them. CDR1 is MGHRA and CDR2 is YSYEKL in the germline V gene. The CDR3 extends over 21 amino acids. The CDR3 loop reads CASSLLITQGTYQVGTDTQYF. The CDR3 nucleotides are TGCGCCAGCAGCCTGCTAATTACCCAGGGAACCTACCAAGTTGGCACAGATACGCAGTATTTT.

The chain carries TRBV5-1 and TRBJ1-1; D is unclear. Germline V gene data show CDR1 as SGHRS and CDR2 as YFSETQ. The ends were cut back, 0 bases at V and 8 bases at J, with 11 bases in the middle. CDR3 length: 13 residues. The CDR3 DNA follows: TGCGCCAGCAGCTTGGCAGGCCTGGAAGAAGCTTTCTTT. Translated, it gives CASSLAGLEEAFF. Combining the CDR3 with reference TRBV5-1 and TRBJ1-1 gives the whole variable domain KAGVTQTPRYLIKTRGQQVTLSCSPISGHRSVSWYQQTPGQGLQFLFEYFSETQRNKGNFPGRFSGRQFSNSRSEMNVSTLELGDSALYLCASSLAGLEEAFFGQGTRLTVV.

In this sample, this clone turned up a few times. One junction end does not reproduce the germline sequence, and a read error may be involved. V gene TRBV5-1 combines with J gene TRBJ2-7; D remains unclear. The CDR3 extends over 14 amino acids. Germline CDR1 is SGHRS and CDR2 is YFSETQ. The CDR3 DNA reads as TGCGCCAGCAGCGCCCTGGCAGGCTCCAACGAGCAGTACTTC. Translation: CASSALAGSNEQYF.

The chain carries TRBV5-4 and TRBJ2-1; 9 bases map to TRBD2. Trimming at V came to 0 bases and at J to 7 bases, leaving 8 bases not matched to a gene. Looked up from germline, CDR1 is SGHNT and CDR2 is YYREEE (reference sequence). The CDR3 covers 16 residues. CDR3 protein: CASSLGIAGARNEQFF. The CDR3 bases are TGTGCCAGCAGCTTGGGGATAGCGGGGGCGAGGAATGAGCAGTTCTTC. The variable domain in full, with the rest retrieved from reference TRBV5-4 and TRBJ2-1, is ETGVTQSPTHLIKTRGQQVTLRCSSQSGHNTVSWYQQALGQGPQFIFQYYREEENGRGNFPPRFSGLQFPNYSSELNVNALELDDSALYLCASSLGIAGARNEQFFGPGTRLTVL.

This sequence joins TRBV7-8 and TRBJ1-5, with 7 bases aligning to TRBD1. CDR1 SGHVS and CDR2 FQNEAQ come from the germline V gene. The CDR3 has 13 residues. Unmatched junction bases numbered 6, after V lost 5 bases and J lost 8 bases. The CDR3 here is CASSVGQLKPQHF. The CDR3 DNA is TGTGCCAGCAGCGTGGGACAGTTGAAGCCCCAGCATTTT. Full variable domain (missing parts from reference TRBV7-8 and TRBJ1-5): GAGVSQSPRYKVAKRGQDVALRCDPISGHVSLFWYQQALGQGPEFLTYFQNEAQLDKSGLPSDRFFAERPEGSVSTLKIQRTQQEDSAVYLCASSVGQLKPQHFGDGTRLSIL.

This CDR3 reads CASSGRDHYEQYF. CDR3 nucleotides: TGTGCCAGCAGCGGCCGGGATCACTACGAGCAGTACTTC. The J gene is TRBJ2-7, the V gene TRBV9; D may be TRBD2 (5 bases). CDR3 size: 13 residues. The germline V and J ends were trimmed by 3 bases and 3 bases, with 10 bases remaining between them. Germline CDR1 is SGDLS and CDR2 is YYNGEE.